This is a list of T cell receptor beta chains from one sample in a study of blood T cells in healthy people across ages. TCRdb passed the 5' RACE reads through MiXCR, listing each CDR3 protein once. The table has just over 800,000 distinct CDR3 sequences, approximately 59% seen once. Source material: blood. All receptors come from a man aged 30-40 years in good health. Both conserved end residues are part of each CDR3. The D gene is left open where the match is weak. Size is stated for part of the rows, as once, few or many counts, or as a class when the clone is expanded.

v_call	clone_size	j_call	d_call	cdr3_aa	cdr3_nt
TRBV29-1	few	TRBJ1-5	NA	CSVVKGRESNQPQHF	TGCAGCGTTGTAAAGGGCAGGGAAAGCAATCAGCCCCAGCATTTT
TRBV9	NA	TRBJ2-1	TRBD1	CASSAGQGFNEQFF	TGTGCCAGCAGCGCAGGACAGGGTTTCAATGAGCAGTTCTTC
TRBV2	NA	TRBJ2-7	TRBD1	CASRVTGVSYEQYF	TGTGCCAGCAGGGTGACAGGGGTATCCTACGAGCAGTACTTC
TRBV12-3/TRBV12-4	few	TRBJ2-7	NA	CASSPWGFSYEQYF	TGTGCCAGCAGTCCTTGGGGCTTTTCCTACGAGCAGTACTTC
TRBV4-1	NA	TRBJ2-6	TRBD1	CASSQPDRGSGANVLTF	TGCGCCAGCAGCCAACCCGACAGGGGCTCTGGGGCCAACGTCCTGACTTTC
TRBV12-3/TRBV12-4	few	TRBJ2-7	TRBD1	CASTRGQGRYEQYF	TGTGCCAGCACCCGTGGACAGGGGCGCTACGAGCAGTACTTC
TRBV5-1	NA	TRBJ2-5	TRBD1	CASSVTGERYGQYF	TGCGCCAGCAGCGTGACAGGGGAAAGATACGGGCAGTACTTC
TRBV4-1	NA	TRBJ1-1	TRBD1	CASSLLALTGGMNTEAFF	TGCGCCAGCAGCCTACTCGCCTTAACAGGGGGCATGAACACTGAAGCTTTCTTT
TRBV2	NA	TRBJ2-7	TRBD1	CASSEAGQPTYEQYF	TGTGCCAGCAGTGAAGCGGGACAGCCGACTTACGAGCAGTACTTC
TRBV6-5	NA	TRBJ2-5	NA	CASSYYLETQYF	TGTGCCAGCAGTTACTATTTAGAGACCCAGTACTTC
TRBV5-1	NA	TRBJ2-6	TRBD1	CASTATGAISSGANVLTF	TGCGCCAGCACAGCGACAGGGGCTATCAGCTCTGGGGCCAACGTCCTGACTTTC